What follows are 5 T cell receptor beta chains derived from one specimen sequenced in a study. Sequenced by immunoSEQ multiplex PCR; TCRdb stores in-frame clones only, minus some. This sample has roughly 68,000 clones, with 85% to 95% found just once. Sample: PBMCs. These receptors were obtained from a man aged 35 to 55 with rheumatoid arthritis.

The chain combines TRBV28 with TRBJ2-1, with 8 bases lining up with TRBD2. V trimming: 3 bases; J trimming: 1 base; junction bases outside the gene matches: 2. This CDR3 is built from 15 residues. Germline CDR1 is MDHEN and CDR2 is SYDVKM. The CDR3 is CASSFTGGSYNEQFF. CDR3 nucleotide sequence: TGTGCCAGCAGTTTTACGGGAGGGTCCTACAATGAGCAGTTCTTC.

This sequence joins TRBV6-2 or TRBV6-3 and TRBJ1-2; D remains ambiguous. The CDR3 covers 15 residues. V was shortened by 1 base and J by 3 bases, with 12 bases between the two germline ends. Germline V gene sequence: CDR1 MNHEY, CDR2 SVGEGT. CDR3 residues: CASSYLLGLDYGYTF. CDR3 nucleotides: TGTGCCAGCAGTTACTTGCTAGGGTTGGACTATGGCTACACCTTC.

This chain uses TRBV15 with TRBJ1-2; D not certain. The CDR3 loop spans 14 amino acids. Germline CDR1 and CDR2: LNHNV and YYDKDF (reference sequence). Trimming left V 0 bases short and J 4 bases short, with 9 bases between. The CDR3 here is CATSREAQIYGYTF. The CDR3 DNA reads as TGTGCCACCAGCAGAGAGGCCCAGATCTATGGCTACACCTTC.

The rearrangement joins TRBV7-2 to TRBJ2-1; 12 positions agree with TRBD2. V trimming: 5 bases; J trimming: 6 bases; junction bases outside the gene matches: 8. From germline, CDR1 is SGHTA and CDR2 FQGNSA. The CDR3 has 16 residues. The DNA for the CDR3 is TGTGCCAGCAGCGCCCAAACTAGCGGGGGGCTCAATGAGCAGTTCTTC. It yields the protein CASSAQTSGGLNEQFF.

The chain combines TRBV5-1 with TRBJ2-2; TRBD1 aligns across 8 bases. V shed 4 bases and J 4 bases; nucleotides not matched to a gene: 9. CDR1 SGHRS and CDR2 YFSETQ come from the germline V gene. This CDR3 has 16 residues. The CDR3 spells CASSINRGLTTGELFF. The CDR3, as DNA: TGCGCCAGCAGCATCAACAGGGGGTTGACCACCGGGGAGCTGTTTTTT.